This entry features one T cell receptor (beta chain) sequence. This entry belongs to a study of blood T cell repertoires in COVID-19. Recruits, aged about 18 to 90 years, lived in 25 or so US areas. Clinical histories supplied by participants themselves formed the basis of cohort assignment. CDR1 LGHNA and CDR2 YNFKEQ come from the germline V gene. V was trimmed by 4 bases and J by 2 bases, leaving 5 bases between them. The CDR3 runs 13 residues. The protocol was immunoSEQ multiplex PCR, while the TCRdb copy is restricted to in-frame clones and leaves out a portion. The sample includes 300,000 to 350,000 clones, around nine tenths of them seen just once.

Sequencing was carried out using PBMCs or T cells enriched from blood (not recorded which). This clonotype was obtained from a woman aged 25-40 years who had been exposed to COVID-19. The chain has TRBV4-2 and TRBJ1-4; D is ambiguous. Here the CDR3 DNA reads TGTGCCAGCAGCCCTACGACTAATGAAAAACTGTTTTTT. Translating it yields CASSPTTNEKLFF.